Listed here are 19 T cell receptor beta chains from one sample, sequenced in a study of neurological immune-mediated disorders (dated by TCRdb to about 2019). Libraries were prepared through 5' RACE. Instrument on record: Illumina HiSeq 2500. TCRdb reworked the public reads: Q25 trimming with fastp, MiXCR clone assembly, productive beta chains retained. Rows merge per CDR3 protein into single entries with the most common DNA and genes. In all, the sample holds about 29,000 distinct CDR3 sequences, and 3.3% of those were seen once. Of the sample, 6% to 7.5% is held by the ten largest clones. Source material: PBMCs. Receptors originate from a young woman with multiple sclerosis.

The sample holds many counts of this clonotype. One junction end does not reproduce the germline sequence, and a read error may be involved. The V and J genes are TRBV20-1 and TRBJ1-2, with 7 positions matching TRBD1. Germline assignment: CDR1 DFQATT and CDR2 SNEGSKA (reference sequence). The CDR3 covers 12 residues. CDR3 in DNA: TGCAGTGCTAGGTCGGCCGACAGGGTTCTCGCCTTC. It specifies CSARSADRVLAF.

This clonotype was recorded at least ten times. One base away lies a much larger clone, so this may be a sequencing read error. The J gene is TRBJ1-3, the V gene TRBV4-2, with unresolved D. The CDR3 covers 14 residues. Germline CDR1 and CDR2: LGHNA and YNFKEQ. Trimming removed 3 bases from V and 4 bases from J, with 10 bases in between. CDR3 loop: CASSQPGKGNTIYF. CDR3 bases: TGTGCCAGCAGCCAGCCGGGAAAGGGAAACACCATATATTTT.

This clonotype was detected ten times or more. V usage is TRBV5-1 and J usage is TRBJ1-4; possibly TRBD1 for D (6 bases). The CDR3 loop spans 14 amino acids. V was pared by 5 bases and J by 6 bases, with 14 bases between. Germline V lookup: CDR1 SGHRS, CDR2 YFSETQ. The CDR3 nucleotides are TGCGCCAGCAGTTTTTCAGGGGTGGATGAAAAACTGTTTTTT. Translation: CASSFSGVDEKLFF.

In its sample, this clonotype was seen many times. The CDR3 DNA reads as TGTGCCAGCAGCGATGACAGACAGGGGAGATCTGAAGCTTTCTTT. This translates into CASSDDRQGRSEAFF. This chain links TRBV9 with TRBJ1-1; 8 nucleotides line up with TRBD1. This CDR3 has 15 residues. Germline loops: CDR1 SGDLS, CDR2 YYNGEE. The trim removed 3 bases at V and 6 bases at J, leaving 10 bases unmatched.

This clonotype appeared many times. The chain links TRBV24-1 to TRBJ2-1, with D perhaps matching TRBD1 (5 bases). Trimming removed 6 bases at V and 5 bases at J, with 13 bases between. The CDR3 loop spans 14 amino acids. Germline CDR1 KGHDR, CDR2 SFDVKD. The chain's CDR3 is CATSTGHYNNEQFF. The CDR3 region has the DNA TGTGCCACCAGTACCGGACACTATAACAATGAGCAGTTCTTC.

The table lists this clonotype with many counts. The V and J genes are TRBV12-3 or TRBV12-4 and TRBJ2-5, with TRBD1 matching 7 bases. This CDR3 is 14 amino acids long. V lost 4 bases to trimming and J lost 2 bases; unmatched junction nucleotides: 4. DNA of the CDR3: TGTGCCAGCAGTTGGGACAGTTCACAAGAGACCCAGTACTTC. This encodes CASSWDSSQETQYF.

This clonotype turned up a few times. The CDR3 sequence: CASSLAFSAKGTLNTGELFF. The DNA of the CDR3 is TGTGCCAGCAGCTTAGCGTTCTCAGCTAAGGGGACACTTAACACCGGGGAGCTGTTTTTT. This chain joins TRBV7-6 and TRBJ2-2; D is possibly TRBD1 (6 bases). This CDR3 is 20 amino acids long. The germline V and J ends were trimmed by 0 bases and 2 bases, with 22 bases remaining between them. CDR1 is SGHVS, CDR2 FNYEAQ, per germline.

By share of the sample, this clonotype is medium-sized (0.01 to 0.1%). The chain is built from TRBV20-1 and TRBJ2-1; D gene uncertain. The germline V and J ends were trimmed by 3 bases and 2 bases, with 14 bases remaining between them. Looked up from germline, CDR1 is DFQATT and CDR2 is SNEGSKA (reference sequence). This CDR3 has 15 residues. This chain's CDR3 is CSASRLPNPYNEQFF. The CDR3 DNA follows: TGCAGTGCTAGTCGGCTTCCAAACCCCTACAATGAGCAGTTCTTC.

This chain joins TRBV7-2 and TRBJ1-2, with D possibly TRBD1 on 5 matching bases. Germline CDR1 is SGHTA and CDR2 is FQGNSA. V was clipped by 0 bases and J by 4 bases, with 9 bases between them. The CDR3 is 14 residues long. The CDR3 sequence is CASSLAKDIYGYTF. The CDR3, as DNA: TGTGCCAGCAGCTTAGCGAAGGACATCTATGGCTACACCTTC. Supplemented by reference TRBV7-2 and TRBJ1-2, the full variable domain reads GAGVSQSPSNKVTEKGKDVELRCDPISGHTALYWYRQSLGQGLEFLIYFQGNSAPDKSGLPSDRFSAERTGGSVSTLTIQRTQQEDSAVYLCASSLAKDIYGYTFGSGTRLTVV.

This clonotype was recorded many times. This rearrangement joins TRBV6-6 to TRBJ2-2; D is ambiguous. The CDR3 extends over 16 amino acids. Germline CDR1 is MNHNY and CDR2 is SVGAGI (reference sequence). Trimming took off 6 bases at V and 5 bases at J, with 19 bases between the two ends. The CDR3 loop is CASRPDRGPDTGELFF. The CDR3 nucleotides are TGTGCCAGCAGGCCTGATAGAGGCCCCGATACCGGGGAGCTGTTTTTT.

In this sample, this clonotype turned up many times. This sequence joins TRBV7-2 and TRBJ2-5; 12 bases are shared with TRBD2. Germline V gene sequence: CDR1 SGHTA, CDR2 FQGNSA. Trimming removed 4 bases from V and 5 bases from J; junction bases left unmatched: 5. This CDR3 spans 15 amino acids. CDR3 sequence: CASSSSGRAAETQYF. CDR3 bases: TGTGCCAGCAGCTCTAGCGGGAGGGCCGCGGAGACCCAGTACTTC. Drawing the rest from reference TRBV7-2 and TRBJ2-5, the complete variable domain is GAGVSQSPSNKVTEKGKDVELRCDPISGHTALYWYRQSLGQGLEFLIYFQGNSAPDKSGLPSDRFSAERTGGSVSTLTIQRTQQEDSAVYLCASSSSGRAAETQYFGPGTRLLVL.

The V call is TRBV7-3, the J call TRBJ2-1, with TRBD2 identical over 9 bases. The CDR3 consists of 15 residues. Germline V gene lookup returns CDR1 SGHTA and CDR2 FQGTGA. V shed 6 bases, J shed 0 bases, and the junction held 3 bases outside the gene matches. CDR3 sequence reads: CASSLSGGSYNEQFF. DNA of the CDR3: TGTGCCAGCAGTCTTAGCGGGGGCTCCTACAATGAGCAGTTCTTC.

Concerning this clonotype itself: A read error may be the cause here, since a much bigger clone is one base away. This chain joins TRBV24-1 and TRBJ2-5, with D hard to call. The germline CDR1 and CDR2 sequences are KGHDR and SFDVKD. The CDR3 is 13 amino acids. The ends were cut back, 5 bases at V and 4 bases at J, with 10 bases in the middle. CDR3 protein: CATSATYGETQYF. CDR3 bases: TGTGCCACCAGTGCCACTTACGGAGAGACCCAGTACTTC.

This clonotype was seen ten or more times. The J gene is TRBJ1-1, the V gene TRBV7-2; TRBD1 might be the D (5 bases). V lost 3 bases, J lost 8 bases, and 10 bases lay in between. The CDR3 totals 12 residues. Germline CDR1 reads SGHTA; CDR2 reads FQGNSA. The CDR3 coding sequence is TGTGCCAGCAGCTTTAGGGGAGCCGAAGCTTTCTTT. This gives the protein CASSFRGAEAFF. The variable domain in full, with the rest retrieved from reference TRBV7-2 and TRBJ1-1, is GAGVSQSPSNKVTEKGKDVELRCDPISGHTALYWYRQSLGQGLEFLIYFQGNSAPDKSGLPSDRFSAERTGGSVSTLTIQRTQQEDSAVYLCASSFRGAEAFFGQGTRLTVV.

This clonotype was counted ten times or more. The chain recombines TRBV12-3 or TRBV12-4 with TRBJ2-1; possibly TRBD1 for D (5 bases). Trimming took off 6 bases at V and 4 bases at J, with 16 bases between the two ends. The CDR3 spans 15 residues. CDR3: CASRQQALGYNEQFF. The CDR3 DNA is TGTGCCAGCAGGCAACAGGCATTGGGGTACAATGAGCAGTTCTTC.

This clonotype appeared a few times. A much larger clonotype is one base distant, so this may be a read error. The rearrangement uses TRBV5-1 and TRBJ2-2, with D unresolved. The CDR3 totals 15 residues. The germline V gene has CDR1 SGHRS and CDR2 YFSETQ. Trimming took off 0 bases at V and 5 bases at J, with 11 bases between the two ends. The CDR3, as DNA: TGCGCCAGCAGCTTGGGGGGAATAGAAACCGGGGAGCTGTTTTTT. Amino acids: CASSLGGIETGELFF. Full variable domain (missing parts from reference TRBV5-1 and TRBJ2-2): KAGVTQTPRYLIKTRGQQVTLSCSPISGHRSVSWYQQTPGQGLQFLFEYFSETQRNKGNFPGRFSGRQFSNSRSEMNVSTLELGDSALYLCASSLGGIETGELFFGEGSRLTVL.

This clonotype was seen ten or more times. The V and J genes are TRBV5-1 and TRBJ2-3, with unresolved D. Germline loops: CDR1 SGHRS, CDR2 YFSETQ. CDR3 length: 14 residues. V dropped 1 base and J dropped 0 bases, with 6 bases sitting between them. The CDR3 reads CASSLRASTDTQYF. The CDR3, as DNA: TGCGCCAGCAGCTTGCGGGCGAGCACAGATACGCAGTATTTT.

This clonotype appeared a few times. This clone may be a read error of a much larger clone one base away. The chain uses TRBV20-1 and TRBJ2-3; 11 nucleotides line up with TRBD2. The germline V gene encodes CDR1 DFQATT and CDR2 SNEGSKA (reference sequence). The CDR3 length is 12 residues. CDR3 sequence (DNA): TGCAGTGCCAGAATAGCGGGAGGGCCACTTAATTTT. Translating it yields CSARIAGGPLNF.

This clonotype has just a few counts. This rearrangement joins TRBV25-1 to TRBJ2-1, with D possibly TRBD2 on 6 matching bases. The CDR3 is 12 amino acids. CDR1 is MGHDK and CDR2 is SYGVNS in the germline V gene. V lost 6 bases and J 7 bases, leaving 10 bases between the germline ends. The CDR3 spells CASRGGANEQFF. In nucleotides, the CDR3 is TGTGCCAGCAGGGGCGGGGCGAATGAGCAGTTCTTC.